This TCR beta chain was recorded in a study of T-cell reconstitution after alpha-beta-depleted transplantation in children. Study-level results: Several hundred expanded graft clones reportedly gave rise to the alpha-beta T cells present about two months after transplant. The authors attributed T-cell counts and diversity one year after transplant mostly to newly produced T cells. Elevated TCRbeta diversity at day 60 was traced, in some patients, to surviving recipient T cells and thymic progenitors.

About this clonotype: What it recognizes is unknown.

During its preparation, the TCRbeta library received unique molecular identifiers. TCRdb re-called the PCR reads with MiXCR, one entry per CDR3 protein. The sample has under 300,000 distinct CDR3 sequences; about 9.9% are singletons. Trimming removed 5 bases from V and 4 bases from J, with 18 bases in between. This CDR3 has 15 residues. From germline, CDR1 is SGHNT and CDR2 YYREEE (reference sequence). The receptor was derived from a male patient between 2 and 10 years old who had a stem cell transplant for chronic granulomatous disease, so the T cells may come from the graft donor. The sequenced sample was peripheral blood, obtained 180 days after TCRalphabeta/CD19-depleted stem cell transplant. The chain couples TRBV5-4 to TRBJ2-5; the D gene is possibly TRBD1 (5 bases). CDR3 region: CASSARGMLRETQYF. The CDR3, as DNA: TGTGCCAGCAGTGCTAGGGGAATGTTGAGAGAGACCCAGTACTTC. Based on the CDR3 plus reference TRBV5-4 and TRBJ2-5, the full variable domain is ETGVTQSPTHLIKTRGQQVTLRCSSQSGHNTVSWYQQALGQGPQFIFQYYREEENGRGNFPPRFSGLQFPNYSSELNVNALELDDSALYLCASSARGMLRETQYFGPGTRLLVL.